Sequencing of this T cell receptor beta chain was carried out in a study of T-cell reconstitution after alpha-beta-depleted transplantation in children. Study-level findings and limits: At the one-year point after transplant, T-cell counts and TCRbeta diversity were found to come mostly from T cells that had been newly produced.

This clonotype was seen repeatedly, ten times or more. What it binds is not known. The germline gives CDR1 LNHNV, CDR2 YYDKDF (reference sequence). Trimming removed 6 bases at V and 5 bases at J, with 6 bases between. This CDR3 contains 11 residues. Unique molecular identifiers were incorporated during preparation of the TCRbeta library. TCRdb passed the PCR reads through MiXCR, listing each CDR3 protein once. The sample records roughly 76,000 distinct CDR3 sequences, approximately 11% being singletons. V and J are TRBV15 and TRBJ2-3; D gene ambiguous. The input for sequencing was PBMCs, taken before TCRalphabeta/CD19-depleted stem cell transplant. The TCR was taken from a boy younger than 18 with acute myeloid leukemia, due to receive a stem cell transplant. The CDR3 region has the DNA TGTGCCACCAGTGTACAAGATACGCAGTATTTT. Translation: CATSVQDTQYF. Full variable domain (outside the CDR3, taken from reference TRBV15 and TRBJ2-3): DAMVIQNPRYQVTQFGKPVTLSCSQTLNHNVMYWYQQKSSQAPKLLFHYYDKDFNNEADTPDNFQSRRPNTSFCFLDIRSPGLGDTAMYLCATSVQDTQYFGPGTRLTVL.